The 9 T cell receptor beta chains below all came from one sample that was sequenced in a study of tumor and adjacent non-tumor tissue in lung cancer. A modified ARM-PCR protocol with three rounds of nested PCR amplified TCRbeta. TCRdb ran MiXCR on the multiplex PCR reads and lists one entry per CDR3 protein. The table has about 60,000 distinct CDR3 sequences, 61% seen once. The template was RNA from unsorted bulk tissue. Distant lung tissue was collected more than 3 cm away from the tumor edge. Sequences were obtained from distant non-tumor lung tissue. Source of these receptors: a man between 65 and 85 years old with non-small cell lung cancer.

About this clonotype itself: A read error is possible here, since a much larger clone lies one base away. The chain is built from TRBV28 and TRBJ1-5; perhaps TRBD1 as D (6 bases). V lost 10 bases, J lost 2 bases, and 21 bases lay in between. Germline CDR1 and CDR2: MDHEN and SYDVKM. CDR3 length: 16 residues. DNA for the CDR3: TGTGCCACCATAACAGGGTCCCGGAGGGGCAATCAGCCCCAGCATTTT. It translates to CATITGSRRGNQPQHF.

To note about this clonotype: A much larger clone sits a single nucleotide away, making a read error possible. V usage is TRBV25-1 and J usage is TRBJ2-3; possibly TRBD1 for D (6 bases). The germline V gene has CDR1 MGHDK and CDR2 SYGVNS. The CDR3 has 15 amino acids. CDR3 in amino acids: CANSEVDRSGDTQYF. CDR3 bases: TGTGCCAACAGTGAGGTTGACAGGTCGGGAGATACGCAGTATTTT.

The V and J genes are TRBV13 and TRBJ2-7; D might be TRBD2 (5 bases). Germline V lookup: CDR1 PRHDT, CDR2 FYEKMQ (reference sequence). This CDR3 comprises 13 residues. Between the trimmed V and J ends, which lost 3 bases and 0 bases, there was a span of 6 bases. In DNA, the CDR3 is TGTGCCAGCAGCTTTGGGAGCTCCTACGAGCAGTACTTC. Translating it yields CASSFGSSYEQYF. The full variable domain, its missing parts supplied by reference TRBV13 and TRBJ2-7, is AAGVIQSPRHLIKEKRETATLKCYPIPRHDTVYWYQQGPGQDPQFLISFYEKMQSDKGSIPDRFSAQQFSDYHSELNMSSLELGDSALYFCASSFGSSYEQYFGPGTRLTVT.

The V call is TRBV11-1, the J call TRBJ1-2; 8 bases match TRBD1. The CDR3 contains 15 residues. Germline V gene data show CDR1 as SGHAT and CDR2 as FQDESV (reference sequence). The trim removed 5 bases at V and 14 bases at J, leaving 19 bases unmatched. In DNA, the CDR3 is TGTGCCAGCAGCCTTACGACAGGGGTCGGGTATGACTATACCTTC. Amino acids: CASSLTTGVGYDYTF.

On this clonotype itself: One junction end disagrees with the germline gene, perhaps due to a read error. CDR3: CPSSLALNNSPLHF. CDR3 coding DNA: TGCCCCAGCAGCCTGGCACTTAATAATTCACCCCTCCACTTT. The V call is TRBV11-2, the J call TRBJ1-6; D gene unclear. This CDR3 is 14 amino acids long. Germline-derived CDR1 and CDR2 are SGHAT and FQNNGV.

To note about this clonotype: A much larger clone differs by one base, so this may be a read error. The CDR3 ends on some other residue instead of the conserved phenylalanine or tryptophan, so this is likely a read error. The J gene is TRBJ1-2, the V gene TRBV20-1; 8 nucleotides line up with TRBD1. V was pared by 6 bases and J by 6 bases, with 9 bases of the junction left unmatched. Looked up from germline, CDR1 is DFQATT and CDR2 is SNEGSKA (reference sequence). CDR3 length equals 13 residues. As DNA, the CDR3 is TGCAGTGCCATCTCAGGGGGCGATCATGGCTACACCTAC. Its translation: CSAISGGDHGYTY.

The chain uses TRBV20-1 and TRBJ1-4; 7 nucleotides line up with TRBD1. The CDR3 runs 13 residues. The germline V gene encodes CDR1 DFQATT and CDR2 SNEGSKA (reference sequence). The J segment lost 8 bases and the V segment lost 6 bases, leaving 9 bases of the junction unmatched. CDR3 sequence (DNA): TGCAGTGCCCGCGGGACAGTCGACGAAAAACTGTTTTTT. Its protein is CSARGTVDEKLFF.

The chain is built from TRBV11-2 and TRBJ2-3; the D is unclear. Germline loops: CDR1 SGHAT, CDR2 FQNNGV. Trimming took off 9 bases at V and 4 bases at J, with 14 bases between the two ends. The CDR3 covers 13 residues. The CDR3 sequence: CASSRVNADTQYF. The CDR3, as DNA: TGTGCCAGTAGCCGGGTAAATGCAGATACGCAGTATTTT.

This clonotype was counted ten times or more. The chain is built from TRBV29-1 and TRBJ1-2; D remains ambiguous. V lost 7 bases, J lost 0 bases, and 9 bases lay in between. The CDR3 contains 12 residues. Germline CDR1 reads SQVTM; CDR2 reads ANQGSEA. CDR3 nucleotides: TGCAGCGCAGCGGACTCTAACTATGGCTACACCTTC. Translation gives CSAADSNYGYTF.